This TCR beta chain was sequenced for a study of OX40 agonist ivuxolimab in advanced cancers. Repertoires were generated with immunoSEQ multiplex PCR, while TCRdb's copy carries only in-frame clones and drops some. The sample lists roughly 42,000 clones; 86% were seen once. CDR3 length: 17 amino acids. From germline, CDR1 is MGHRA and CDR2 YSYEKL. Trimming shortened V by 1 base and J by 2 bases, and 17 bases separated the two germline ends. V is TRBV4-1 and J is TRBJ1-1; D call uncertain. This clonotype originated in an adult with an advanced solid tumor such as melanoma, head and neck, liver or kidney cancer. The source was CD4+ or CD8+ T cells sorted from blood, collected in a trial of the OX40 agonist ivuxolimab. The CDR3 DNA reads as TGCGCCAGCAGCCAAGGAAGTGTCGGACCGCTAAACACTGAAGCTTTCTTT. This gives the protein CASSQGSVGPLNTEAFF.